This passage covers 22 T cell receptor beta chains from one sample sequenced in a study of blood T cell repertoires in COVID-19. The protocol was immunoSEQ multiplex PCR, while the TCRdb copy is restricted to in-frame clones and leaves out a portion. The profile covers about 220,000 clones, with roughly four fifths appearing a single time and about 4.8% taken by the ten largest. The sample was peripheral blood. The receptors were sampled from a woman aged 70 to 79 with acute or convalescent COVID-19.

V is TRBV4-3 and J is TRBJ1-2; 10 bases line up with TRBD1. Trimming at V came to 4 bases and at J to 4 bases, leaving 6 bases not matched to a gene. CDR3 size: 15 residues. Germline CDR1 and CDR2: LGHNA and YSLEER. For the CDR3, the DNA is TGCGCCAGCAGCCCTCGACAGGGGGCCGGCTATGGCTACACCTTC. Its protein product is CASSPRQGAGYGYTF.

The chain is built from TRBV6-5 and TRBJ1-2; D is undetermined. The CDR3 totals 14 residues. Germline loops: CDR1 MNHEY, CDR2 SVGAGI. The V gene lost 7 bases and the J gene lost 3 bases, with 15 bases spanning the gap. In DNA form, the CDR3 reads TGTGCCAGCACCACCGGGAGGGTAGACTATGGCTACACCTTC. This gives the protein CASTTGRVDYGYTF.

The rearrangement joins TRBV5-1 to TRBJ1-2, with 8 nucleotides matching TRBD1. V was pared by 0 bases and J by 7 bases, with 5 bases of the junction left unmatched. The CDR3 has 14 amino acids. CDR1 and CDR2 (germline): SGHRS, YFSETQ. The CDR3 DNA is TGCGCCAGCAGCTTGGAACAGGGGGTATTTGGCTACACCTTC. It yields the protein CASSLEQGVFGYTF.

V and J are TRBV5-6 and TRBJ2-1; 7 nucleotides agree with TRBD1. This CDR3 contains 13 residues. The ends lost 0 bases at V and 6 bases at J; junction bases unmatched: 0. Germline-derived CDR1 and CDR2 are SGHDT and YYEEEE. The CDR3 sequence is CASSLAGGNEQFF. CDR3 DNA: TGTGCCAGCAGCTTGGCAGGGGGCAATGAGCAGTTCTTC.

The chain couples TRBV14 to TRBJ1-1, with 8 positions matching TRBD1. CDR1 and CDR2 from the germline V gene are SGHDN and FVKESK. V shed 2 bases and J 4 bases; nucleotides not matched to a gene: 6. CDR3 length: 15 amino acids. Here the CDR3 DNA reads TGTGCCAGCAGCCAATTCCAGGGGGCATTCACTGAAGCTTTCTTT. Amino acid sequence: CASSQFQGAFTEAFF.

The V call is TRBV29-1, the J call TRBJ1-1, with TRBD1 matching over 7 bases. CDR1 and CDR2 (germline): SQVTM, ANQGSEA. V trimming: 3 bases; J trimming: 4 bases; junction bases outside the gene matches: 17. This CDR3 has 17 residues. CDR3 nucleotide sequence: TGCAGCGTTGACGCTCCGGGACAGCCGTCAAGGGGCACTGAAGCTTTCTTT. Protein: CSVDAPGQPSRGTEAFF.

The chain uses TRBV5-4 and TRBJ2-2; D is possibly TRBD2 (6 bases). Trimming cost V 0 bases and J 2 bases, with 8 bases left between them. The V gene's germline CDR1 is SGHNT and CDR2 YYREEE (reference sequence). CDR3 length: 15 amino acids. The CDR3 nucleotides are TGTGCCAGCAGCTTGGGTACTAGCAACACCGGGGAGCTGTTTTTT. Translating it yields CASSLGTSNTGELFF.

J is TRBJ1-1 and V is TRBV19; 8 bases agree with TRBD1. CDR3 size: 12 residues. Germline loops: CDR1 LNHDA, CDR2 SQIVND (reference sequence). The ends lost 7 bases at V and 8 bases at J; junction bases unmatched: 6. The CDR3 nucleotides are TGTGCCAGTATATCTTGGGACAGGGAAGCTTTCTTT. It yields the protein CASISWDREAFF. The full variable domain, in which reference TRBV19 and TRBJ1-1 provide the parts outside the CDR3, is DGGITQSPKYLFRKEGQNVTLSCEQNLNHDAMYWYRQDPGQGLRLIYYSQIVNDFQKGDIAEGYSVSREKKESFPLTVTSAQKNPTAFYLCASISWDREAFFGQGTRLTVV.

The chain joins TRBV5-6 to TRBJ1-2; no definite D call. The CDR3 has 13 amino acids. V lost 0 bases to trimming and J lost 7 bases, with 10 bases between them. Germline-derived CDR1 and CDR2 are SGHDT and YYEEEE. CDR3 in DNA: TGTGCCAGCAGCTTGGTAGGCGGGGTTGGCTACACCTTC. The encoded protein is CASSLVGGVGYTF.

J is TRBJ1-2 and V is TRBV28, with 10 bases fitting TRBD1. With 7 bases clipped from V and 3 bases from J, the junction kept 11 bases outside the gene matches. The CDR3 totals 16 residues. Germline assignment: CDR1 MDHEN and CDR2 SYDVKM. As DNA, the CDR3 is TGTGCCAGCAAATCTTCTTTCGGGACAGGGGACTATGGCTACACCTTC. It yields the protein CASKSSFGTGDYGYTF.

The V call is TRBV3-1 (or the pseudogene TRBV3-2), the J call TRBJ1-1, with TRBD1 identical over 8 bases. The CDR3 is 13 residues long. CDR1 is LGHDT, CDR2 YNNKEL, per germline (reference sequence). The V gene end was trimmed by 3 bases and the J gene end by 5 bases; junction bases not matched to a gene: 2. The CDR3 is CASSQTGVTEAFF. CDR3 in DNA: TGTGCCAGCAGCCAGACAGGGGTGACTGAAGCTTTCTTT.

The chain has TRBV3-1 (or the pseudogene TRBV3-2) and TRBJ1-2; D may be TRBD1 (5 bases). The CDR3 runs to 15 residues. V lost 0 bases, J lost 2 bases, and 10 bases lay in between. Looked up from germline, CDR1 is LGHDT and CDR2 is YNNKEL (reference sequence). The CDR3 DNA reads TGTGCCAGCAGCCAAGATCCGCGGGGGAACTATGGCTACACCTTC. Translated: CASSQDPRGNYGYTF.

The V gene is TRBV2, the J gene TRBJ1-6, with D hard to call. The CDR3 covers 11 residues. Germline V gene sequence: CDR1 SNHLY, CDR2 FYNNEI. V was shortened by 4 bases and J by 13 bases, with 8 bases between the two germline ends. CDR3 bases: TGTGCCAGCAGTGGCGAGCCCCCCCTCCACTTT. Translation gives CASSGEPPLHF.

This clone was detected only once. CDR3 DNA: TGTGCCAGCAGCTACACCGGGACAGGGAGAGGGAGTCAGCCCCAGCATTTT. Residues: CASSYTGTGRGSQPQHF. The chain recombines TRBV5-6 with TRBJ1-5, with 9 bases aligning to TRBD1. CDR1 and CDR2 from the germline V gene are SGHDT and YYEEEE. The CDR3 sequence is 17 residues long. After removal of 3 bases from V and 6 bases from J, the junction contained 13 bases not matched to a gene. Using reference TRBV5-6 and TRBJ1-5 for the parts outside the CDR3, the full variable domain is DAGVTQSPTHLIKTRGQQVTLRCSPKSGHDTVSWYQQALGQGPQFIFQYYEEEERQRGNFPDRFSGHQFPNYSSELNVNALLLGDSALYLCASSYTGTGRGSQPQHFGDGTRLSIL.

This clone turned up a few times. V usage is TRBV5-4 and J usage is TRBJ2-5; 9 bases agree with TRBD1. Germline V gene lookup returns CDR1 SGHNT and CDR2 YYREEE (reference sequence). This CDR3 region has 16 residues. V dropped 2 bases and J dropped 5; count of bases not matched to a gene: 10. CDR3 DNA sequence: TGTGCCAGCAGCTTCGCGACAGGGGGGGGCCTGGAGACCCAGTACTTC. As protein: CASSFATGGGLETQYF.

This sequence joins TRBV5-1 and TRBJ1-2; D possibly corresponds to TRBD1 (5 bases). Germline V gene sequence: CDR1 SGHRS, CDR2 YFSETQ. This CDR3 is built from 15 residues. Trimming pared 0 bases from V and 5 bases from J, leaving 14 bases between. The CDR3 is CASSLGGPAGYGYTF. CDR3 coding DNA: TGCGCCAGCAGCTTGGGGGGACCGGCGGGGTATGGCTACACCTTC.

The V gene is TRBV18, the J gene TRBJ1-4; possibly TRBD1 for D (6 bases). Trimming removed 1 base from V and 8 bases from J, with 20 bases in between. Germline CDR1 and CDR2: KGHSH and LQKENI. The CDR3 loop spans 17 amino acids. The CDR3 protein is CASSPLRDTNRGEKLFF. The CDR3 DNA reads TGTGCCAGCTCACCACTCCGGGACACCAACCGTGGCGAAAAACTGTTTTTT.

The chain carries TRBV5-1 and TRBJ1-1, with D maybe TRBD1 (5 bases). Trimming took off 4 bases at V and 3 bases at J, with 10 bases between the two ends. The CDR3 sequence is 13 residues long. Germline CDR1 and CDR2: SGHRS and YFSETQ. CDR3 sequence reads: CASSDSVDTEAFF. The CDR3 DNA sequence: TGCGCCAGCAGCGACAGCGTAGACACTGAAGCTTTCTTT.

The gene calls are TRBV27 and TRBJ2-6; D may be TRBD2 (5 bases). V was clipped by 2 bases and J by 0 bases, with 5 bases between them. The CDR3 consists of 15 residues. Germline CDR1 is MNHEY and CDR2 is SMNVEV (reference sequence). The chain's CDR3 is CASSLEGSGANVLTF. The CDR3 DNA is TGTGCCAGCAGTTTAGAGGGCTCTGGGGCCAACGTCCTGACTTTC. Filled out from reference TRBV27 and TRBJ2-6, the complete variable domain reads EAQVTQNPRYLITVTGKKLTVTCSQNMNHEYMSWYRQDPGLGLRQIYYSMNVEVTDKGDVPEGYKVSRKEKRNFPLILESPSPNQTSLYFCASSLEGSGANVLTFGAGSRLTVL.

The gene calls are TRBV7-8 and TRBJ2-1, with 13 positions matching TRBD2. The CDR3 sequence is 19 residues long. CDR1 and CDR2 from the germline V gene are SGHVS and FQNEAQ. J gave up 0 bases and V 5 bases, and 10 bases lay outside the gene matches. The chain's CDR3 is CASSRRTSGGSLSYNEQFF. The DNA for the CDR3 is TGTGCCAGCAGCCGAAGGACTAGCGGGGGATCCCTCTCCTACAATGAGCAGTTCTTC.

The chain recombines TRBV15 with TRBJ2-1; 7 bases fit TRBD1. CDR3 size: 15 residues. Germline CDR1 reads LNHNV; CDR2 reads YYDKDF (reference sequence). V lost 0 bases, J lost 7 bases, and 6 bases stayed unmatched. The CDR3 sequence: CATSRDRGQGNEQFF. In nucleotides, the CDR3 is TGTGCCACCAGCAGAGATAGGGGGCAGGGGAATGAGCAGTTCTTC. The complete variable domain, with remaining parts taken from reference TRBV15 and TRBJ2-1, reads DAMVIQNPRYQVTQFGKPVTLSCSQTLNHNVMYWYQQKSSQAPKLLFHYYDKDFNNEADTPDNFQSRRPNTSFCFLDIRSPGLGDTAMYLCATSRDRGQGNEQFFGPGTRLTVL.

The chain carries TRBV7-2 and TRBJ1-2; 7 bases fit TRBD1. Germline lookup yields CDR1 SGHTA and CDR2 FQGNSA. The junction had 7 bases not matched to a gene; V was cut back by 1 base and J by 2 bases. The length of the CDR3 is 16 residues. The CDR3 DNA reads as TGTGCCAGCAGCTTAGATACCGGCAGGGGGAACTATGGCTACACCTTC. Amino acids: CASSLDTGRGNYGYTF.